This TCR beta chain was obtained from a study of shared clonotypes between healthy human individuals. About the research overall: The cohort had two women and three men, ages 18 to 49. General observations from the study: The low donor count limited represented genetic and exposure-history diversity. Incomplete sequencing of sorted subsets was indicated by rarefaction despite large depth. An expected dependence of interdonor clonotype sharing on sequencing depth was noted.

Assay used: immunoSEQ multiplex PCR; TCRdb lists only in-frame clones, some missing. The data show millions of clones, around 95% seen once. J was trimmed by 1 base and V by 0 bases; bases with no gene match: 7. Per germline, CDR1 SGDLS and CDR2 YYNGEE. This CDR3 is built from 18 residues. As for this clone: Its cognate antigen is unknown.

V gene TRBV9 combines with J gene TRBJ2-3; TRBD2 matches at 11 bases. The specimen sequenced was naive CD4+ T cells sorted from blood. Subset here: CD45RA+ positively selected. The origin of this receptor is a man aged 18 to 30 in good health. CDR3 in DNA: TGTGCCAGCAGCGTAGCTGGGGGACTAGCGGTTGGCACAGATACGCAGTATTTT. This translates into CASSVAGGLAVGTDTQYF.